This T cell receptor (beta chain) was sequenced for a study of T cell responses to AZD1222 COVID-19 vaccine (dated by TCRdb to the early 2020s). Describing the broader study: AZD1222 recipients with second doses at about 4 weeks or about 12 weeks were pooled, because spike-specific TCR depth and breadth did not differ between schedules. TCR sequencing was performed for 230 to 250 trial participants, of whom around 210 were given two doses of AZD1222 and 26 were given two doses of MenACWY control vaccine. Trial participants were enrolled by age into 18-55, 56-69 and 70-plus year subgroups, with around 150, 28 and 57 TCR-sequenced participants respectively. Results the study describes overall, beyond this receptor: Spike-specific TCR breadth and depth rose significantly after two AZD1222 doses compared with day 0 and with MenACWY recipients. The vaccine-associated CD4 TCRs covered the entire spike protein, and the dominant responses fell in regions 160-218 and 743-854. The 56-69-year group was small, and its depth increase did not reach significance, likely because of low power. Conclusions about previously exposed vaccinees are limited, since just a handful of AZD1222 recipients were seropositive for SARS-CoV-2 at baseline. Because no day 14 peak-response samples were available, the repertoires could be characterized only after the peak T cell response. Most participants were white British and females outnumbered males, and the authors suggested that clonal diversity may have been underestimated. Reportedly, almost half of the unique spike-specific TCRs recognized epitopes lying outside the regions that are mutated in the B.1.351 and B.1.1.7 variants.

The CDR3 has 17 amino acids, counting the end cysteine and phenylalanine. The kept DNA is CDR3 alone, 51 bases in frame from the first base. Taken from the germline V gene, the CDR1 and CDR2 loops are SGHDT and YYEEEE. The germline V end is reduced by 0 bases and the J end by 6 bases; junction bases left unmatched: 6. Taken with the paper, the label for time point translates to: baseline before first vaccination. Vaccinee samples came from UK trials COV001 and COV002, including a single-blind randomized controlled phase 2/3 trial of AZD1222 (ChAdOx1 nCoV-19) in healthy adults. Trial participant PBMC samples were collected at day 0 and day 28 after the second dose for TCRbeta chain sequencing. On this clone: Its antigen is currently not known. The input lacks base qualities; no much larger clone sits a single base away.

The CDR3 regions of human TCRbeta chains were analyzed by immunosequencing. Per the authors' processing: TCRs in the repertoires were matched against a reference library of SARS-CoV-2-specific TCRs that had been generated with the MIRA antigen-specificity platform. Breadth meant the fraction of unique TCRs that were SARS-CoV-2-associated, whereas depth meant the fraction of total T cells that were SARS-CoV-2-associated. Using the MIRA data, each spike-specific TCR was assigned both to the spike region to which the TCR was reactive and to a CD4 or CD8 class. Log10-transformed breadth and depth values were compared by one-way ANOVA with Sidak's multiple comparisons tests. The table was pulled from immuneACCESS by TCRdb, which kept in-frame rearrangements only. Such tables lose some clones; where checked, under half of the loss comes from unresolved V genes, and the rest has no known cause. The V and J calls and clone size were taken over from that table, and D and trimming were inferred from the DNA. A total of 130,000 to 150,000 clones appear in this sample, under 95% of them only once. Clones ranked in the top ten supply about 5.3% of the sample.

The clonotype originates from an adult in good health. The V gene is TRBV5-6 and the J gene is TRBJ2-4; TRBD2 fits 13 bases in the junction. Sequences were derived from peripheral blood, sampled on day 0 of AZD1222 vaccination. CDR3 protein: CASSLGYTSGRGNIQYF. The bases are TGTGCCAGCAGCTTGGGGTATACTAGCGGGAGGGGAAACATTCAGTACTTC.